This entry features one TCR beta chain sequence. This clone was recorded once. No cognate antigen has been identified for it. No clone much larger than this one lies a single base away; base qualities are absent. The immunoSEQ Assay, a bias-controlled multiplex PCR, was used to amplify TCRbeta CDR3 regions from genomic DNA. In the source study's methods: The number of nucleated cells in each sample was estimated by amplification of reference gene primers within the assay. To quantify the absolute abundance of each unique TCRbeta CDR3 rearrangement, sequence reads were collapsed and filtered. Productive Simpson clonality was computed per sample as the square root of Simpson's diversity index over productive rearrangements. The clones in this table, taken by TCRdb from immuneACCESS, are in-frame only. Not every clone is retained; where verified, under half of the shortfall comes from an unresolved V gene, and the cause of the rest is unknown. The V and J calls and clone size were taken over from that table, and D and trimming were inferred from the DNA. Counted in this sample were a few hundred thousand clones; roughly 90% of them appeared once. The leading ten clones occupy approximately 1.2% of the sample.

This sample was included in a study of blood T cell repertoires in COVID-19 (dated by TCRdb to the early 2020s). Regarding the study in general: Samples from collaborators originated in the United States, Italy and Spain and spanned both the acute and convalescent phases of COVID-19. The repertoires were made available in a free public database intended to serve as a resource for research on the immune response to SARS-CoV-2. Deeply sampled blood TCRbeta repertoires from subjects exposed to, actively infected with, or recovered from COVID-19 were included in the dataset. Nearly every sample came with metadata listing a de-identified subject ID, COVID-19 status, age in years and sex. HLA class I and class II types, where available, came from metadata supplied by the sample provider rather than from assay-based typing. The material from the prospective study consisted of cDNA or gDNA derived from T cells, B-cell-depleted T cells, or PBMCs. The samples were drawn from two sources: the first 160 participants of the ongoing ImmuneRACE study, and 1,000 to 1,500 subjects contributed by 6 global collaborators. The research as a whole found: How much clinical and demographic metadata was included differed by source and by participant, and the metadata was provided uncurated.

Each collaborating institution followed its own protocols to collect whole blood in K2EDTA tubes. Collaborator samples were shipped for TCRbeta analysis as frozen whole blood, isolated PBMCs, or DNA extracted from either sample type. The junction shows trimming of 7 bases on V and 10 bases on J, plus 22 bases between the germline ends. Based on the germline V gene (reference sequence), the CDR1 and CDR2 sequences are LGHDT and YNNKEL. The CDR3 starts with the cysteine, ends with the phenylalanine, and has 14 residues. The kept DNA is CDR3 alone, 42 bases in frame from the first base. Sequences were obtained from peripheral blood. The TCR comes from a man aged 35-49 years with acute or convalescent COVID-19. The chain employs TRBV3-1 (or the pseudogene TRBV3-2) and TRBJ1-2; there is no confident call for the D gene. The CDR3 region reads CASTPLIGGRTYTF. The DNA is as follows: TGTGCCAGCACCCCTTTGATTGGAGGGCGGACCTACACCTTC.